This entry lists 10 T cell receptor beta chains sequenced from one sample in a study of sequential checkpoint blockade in melanoma. The method was immunoSEQ multiplex PCR; TCRdb's version includes in-frame clones alone and lacks a portion of them. The sample shows about 16,000 clones, 85% to 95% of them seen only once. Treatment denoted: randomized to nivolumab then ipilimumab (arm A) or the reverse (arm B). This material consisted of CD8+ T cells sorted from blood (inferred from file names), taken from a patient given nivolumab and ipilimumab in sequence. These receptor sequences come from a human donor with melanoma.

V gene TRBV28 combines with J gene TRBJ1-6; TRBD1 might be the D (5 bases). The V gene's germline CDR1 is MDHEN and CDR2 SYDVKM. CDR3 length: 13 amino acids. V shed 6 bases and J shed 9 bases, with 12 bases lying between them. DNA for the CDR3: TGTGCCAGCAGGGGGGGGGTGGGTTCACCCCTCCACTTT. Translating it yields CASRGGVGSPLHF. The variable domain in full, completed from reference TRBV28 and TRBJ1-6, reads DVKVTQSSRYLVKRTGEKVFLECVQDMDHENMFWYRQDPGLGLRLIYFSYDVKMKEKGDIPEGYSVSREKKERFSLILESASTNQTSMYLCASRGGVGSPLHFGNGTRLTVT.

The chain employs TRBV28 and TRBJ1-5; 8 bases match TRBD1. This CDR3 has 16 residues. The germline gives CDR1 MDHEN, CDR2 SYDVKM. With V trimmed by 3 bases and J by 1 base, 5 bases remained unmatched. CDR3 sequence reads: CASSLGRGLSNQPQHF. For the CDR3, the DNA is TGTGCCAGCAGTTTGGGCAGGGGGCTGAGCAATCAGCCCCAGCATTTT. Variable domain in full (rest from reference TRBV28 and TRBJ1-5): DVKVTQSSRYLVKRTGEKVFLECVQDMDHENMFWYRQDPGLGLRLIYFSYDVKMKEKGDIPEGYSVSREKKERFSLILESASTNQTSMYLCASSLGRGLSNQPQHFGDGTRLSIL.

This chain uses TRBV6-6 with TRBJ1-2; D is unclear. The CDR3 length is 13 residues. V lost 7 bases, J lost 2 bases, and 11 bases lay in between. Germline V gene lookup returns CDR1 MNHNY and CDR2 SVGAGI (reference sequence). DNA of the CDR3: TGTGCCAGCAACCCGGGCGGGAACTATGGCTACACCTTC. The encoded protein is CASNPGGNYGYTF.

In its sample, this clone was seen a few times. A read error may produce the germline difference seen at one junction end. Other DNA variants within this sample encode the same CDR3. The chain uses TRBV29-1 and TRBJ2-7; 7 positions agree with TRBD2. This CDR3 is 13 amino acids long. Germline CDR1 and CDR2: SQVTM and ANQGSEA. This chain's CDR3 is CCVEGGISYEQYF. CDR3 coding DNA: TGCTGCGTGGAGGGAGGGATCTCCTACGAGCAGTACTTC.

The chain has TRBV7-9 and TRBJ1-4, with 8 positions matching TRBD1. Germline values: CDR1 SEHNR, CDR2 FQNEAQ (reference sequence). The CDR3 sequence is 14 residues long. J gave up 7 bases and V 4 bases, and 5 bases lay outside the gene matches. Here the CDR3 reads CASSSTGGTEKLFF. The CDR3 DNA is TGTGCCAGCAGCTCCACAGGGGGTACTGAAAAACTGTTTTTT.

The rearrangement uses TRBV27 and TRBJ1-5, with 7 bases that match TRBD1. The CDR3 has 15 residues. The V segment lost 5 bases and the J segment 0 bases; nucleotides outside the gene matches: 4. The germline gives CDR1 MNHEY, CDR2 SMNVEV (reference sequence). The CDR3 here is CASSGQDYSNQPQHF. In nucleotides, the CDR3 is TGTGCCAGCAGTGGACAGGACTATAGCAATCAGCCCCAGCATTTT.

This clone was seen only once. V usage is TRBV19 and J usage is TRBJ2-7; D gene ambiguous. CDR3 size: 12 residues. Germline V lookup: CDR1 LNHDA, CDR2 SQIVND (reference sequence). Between the trimmed V and J ends, which lost 2 bases and 6 bases, there was a span of 8 bases. The CDR3 here is CASSIPASEQYF. The CDR3 DNA follows: TGTGCCAGTAGTATACCAGCGTCCGAGCAGTACTTC.

This clone came up a few times. This chain connects TRBV27 to TRBJ1-3; D not certain. Germline CDR1 MNHEY, CDR2 SMNVEV (reference sequence). The CDR3 is made up of 14 amino acids. Trimming removed 4 bases from V and 0 bases from J, with 7 bases in between. The CDR3 sequence: CASSWTASGNTIYF. The CDR3 DNA reads TGTGCCAGCAGTTGGACTGCCTCTGGAAACACCATATATTTT.

This clone was recorded a few times. The chain has TRBV6-5 and TRBJ1-2; the D gene is possibly TRBD1 (6 bases). V lost 5 bases to trimming and J lost 4 bases, with 11 bases between them. From germline, CDR1 is MNHEY and CDR2 SVGAGI. This CDR3 comprises 13 residues. The CDR3 sequence is CASSAGEGYGYTF. The CDR3 nucleotides read TGTGCCAGCAGTGCAGGGGAGGGCTATGGCTACACCTTC.

To note about this clone: Distinct nucleotide sequences in the sample also encode this CDR3. CDR3 in amino acids: CASSWTVGAGNTIYF. DNA of the CDR3: TGTGCCAGTAGTTGGACAGTTGGCGCGGGAAACACCATATATTTT. The rearrangement links TRBV19 to TRBJ1-3, with D possibly TRBD1 on 6 matching bases. CDR1 is LNHDA, CDR2 SQIVND, per germline (reference sequence). The CDR3 has 15 residues. Trimming cost V 5 bases and J 4 bases, with 15 bases left between them.